The clone carrying this T cell receptor (beta chain) was counted a few times. What it recognizes is unknown. The primer mix had 60 Vbeta and 13 Jbeta primers. TCRdb's copy holds only in-frame clones and misses some; the assay was immunoSEQ multiplex PCR. This sample yields some 150,000 clones, of which 60% to 80% are seen a single time; 9.5% to 10% belongs to the top ten. The CDR3 has 13 amino acids. V was pared by 0 bases and J by 4 bases, with 5 bases between. CDR1 is SGHDT, CDR2 YYEEEE, per germline. The sample comes from a study of cytomegalovirus exposure and HLA in healthy donors. Notes on the study in general: What a later analysis showed was that several of the most significant clusters appeared linked to common viral pathogens. Indistinguishable V segments such as TRBV6-2 and TRBV6-3 were excluded. High specificity and sensitivity for cytomegalovirus status were reported for the classifier. Sequencing depth roughly uniform across donors was assumed in presence/absence analyses.

The clonotype originates from a man younger than 35 in good health and CMV-seropositive. The sequenced material came from PBMCs. This sequence joins TRBV5-6 and TRBJ1-5, with no clear D. CDR3 in amino acids: CASSLGRNQPQHF. The CDR3 DNA reads as TGTGCCAGCAGCTTGGGTCGTAATCAGCCCCAGCATTTT.